What follows are 21 T cell receptor beta chains derived from one specimen sequenced in a study of blood T cell repertoires in COVID-19. Clones were sequenced by immunoSEQ multiplex PCR, and TCRdb holds only the in-frame ones, with some missing. The sample holds about 350,000 clones, 88% seen once. The specimen sequenced was peripheral blood. The receptor source for this set is a woman between 65 and 79 years old with COVID-19, enrolled during active disease.

This clone was picked up a small number of times. The chain joins TRBV27 to TRBJ1-6; D unclear. V lost 9 bases and J 8 bases, leaving 11 bases between the germline ends. Germline values: CDR1 MNHEY, CDR2 SMNVEV (reference sequence). The CDR3 consists of 12 residues. CDR3 region: CASTDFDSPLHF. The CDR3 DNA sequence: TGTGCCAGTACTGATTTCGATTCACCCCTCCACTTT.

The V call is TRBV27, the J call TRBJ1-3, with 7 positions matching TRBD1. CDR3 length equals 15 residues. Trimming cost V 6 bases and J 2 bases; bases outside gene matches: 7. Germline V CDR1 and CDR2: MNHEY, SMNVEV (reference sequence). The CDR3 spells CASRPTGVAGNTIYF. The CDR3 coding sequence is TGTGCCAGCAGACCAACAGGGGTTGCTGGAAACACCATATATTTT.

This rearrangement joins TRBV24-1 to TRBJ2-1; 8 bases align to TRBD1. CDR3 size: 16 residues. The trim removed 3 bases at V and 6 bases at J, leaving 9 bases unmatched. Germline loops: CDR1 KGHDR, CDR2 SFDVKD. CDR3 amino acids: CATSDHDRGMSNEQFF. CDR3 bases: TGTGCCACCAGTGATCACGACAGGGGTATGTCCAATGAGCAGTTCTTC.

This clone was seen more than once but under ten times. Here the CDR3 reads CASGQGERSNQPQHF. The CDR3 bases are TGTGCCTCCGGACAGGGCGAACGTAGCAATCAGCCCCAGCATTTT. The chain has TRBV30 and TRBJ1-5, with 8 bases identical to TRBD1. The V gene end was trimmed by 7 bases and the J gene end by 0 bases; junction bases not matched to a gene: 8. Germline V gene sequence: CDR1 GTSNPN, CDR2 SVGIG (reference sequence). This CDR3 has 15 amino acids.

This clone was counted between two and nine times. The CDR3 DNA reads as TGTGCCAGCAGCTTAGCTCTAGCGGGGGACCGCAATGAGCAGTTCTTC. Amino acids: CASSLALAGDRNEQFF. This chain joins TRBV7-2 and TRBJ2-1; 10 bases map to TRBD2. Germline V lookup: CDR1 SGHTA, CDR2 FQGNSA. Unmatched junction bases numbered 5, after V lost 0 bases and J lost 6 bases. The CDR3 has 16 amino acids.

This clone was picked up one time. The chain carries TRBV24-1 and TRBJ1-5; a possible D gene is TRBD1 (5 bases). The V end lost 2 bases, the J end lost 12 bases, and 13 bases lay between the germline ends. The germline V gene has CDR1 KGHDR and CDR2 SFDVKD. The CDR3 length is 13 residues. The CDR3 loop reads CATSDSQASRQHF. The CDR3 DNA is TGTGCCACCAGTGATTCACAGGCGTCTCGCCAGCATTTT.

V gene TRBV12-3 or TRBV12-4 combines with J gene TRBJ1-3; D uncertain. The V end lost 5 bases, the J end lost 4 bases, and 6 bases lay between the germline ends. This CDR3 has 12 amino acids. The CDR3 coding sequence is TGTGCCAGCAGTCAACAGGGAAACACCATATATTTT. Protein sequence: CASSQQGNTIYF.

This chain links TRBV5-1 with TRBJ2-5; 10 bases are shared with TRBD2. Germline lookup yields CDR1 SGHRS and CDR2 YFSETQ. The ends lost 2 bases at V and 5 bases at J; junction bases unmatched: 6. The CDR3 sequence is 15 residues long. The chain's CDR3 is CASSLRAGGLETQYF. The CDR3 DNA sequence: TGCGCCAGCAGCTTACGAGCGGGGGGGCTTGAGACCCAGTACTTC.

The chain has TRBV5-4 and TRBJ1-2, with TRBD1 matching 10 bases. Per germline, CDR1 SGHNT and CDR2 YYREEE (reference sequence). This CDR3 has 14 residues. V shed 3 bases and J 5 bases; nucleotides not matched to a gene: 4. Written as DNA, the CDR3 is TGTGCCAGCAGCTGGGGACAGGGGAGTTATGGCTACACCTTC. It is translated as CASSWGQGSYGYTF. The variable domain in full, completed from reference TRBV5-4 and TRBJ1-2, reads ETGVTQSPTHLIKTRGQQVTLRCSSQSGHNTVSWYQQALGQGPQFIFQYYREEENGRGNFPPRFSGLQFPNYSSELNVNALELDDSALYLCASSWGQGSYGYTFGSGTRLTVV.

CDR3 residues: CATRGGERDQPQHF. The CDR3 nucleotides are TGTGCCACGCGGGGAGGAGAGAGAGATCAGCCCCAGCATTTT. The chain combines TRBV28 with TRBJ1-5; D remains ambiguous. The CDR3 sequence is 14 residues long. Germline CDR1 and CDR2: MDHEN and SYDVKM. Trimming pared 10 bases from V and 5 bases from J, leaving 18 bases between.

The chain is built from TRBV9 and TRBJ1-4; 9 bases map to TRBD1. CDR3 length equals 16 residues. Germline V gene lookup returns CDR1 SGDLS and CDR2 YYNGEE. J was trimmed by 5 bases and V by 2 bases; bases with no gene match: 7. CDR3 residues: CASSVDRGGVNEKLFF. In DNA form, the CDR3 reads TGTGCCAGCAGCGTGGACAGGGGAGGTGTGAATGAAAAACTGTTTTTT.

The table lists this clone with a count of one. This chain connects TRBV30 to TRBJ1-2; D perhaps matches TRBD1 (5 bases). This CDR3 has 14 amino acids. Deletions cut 2 bases from V and 7 bases from J, with 17 bases between. The germline V gene encodes CDR1 GTSNPN and CDR2 SVGIG (reference sequence). CDR3 nucleotides: TGTGCCTGGAGTCACGACAGAACTTCCTCTGGCTACACCTTC. It codes for CAWSHDRTSSGYTF.

The V call is TRBV2, the J call TRBJ2-3; 12 nucleotides match TRBD1. CDR3 length: 15 residues. Germline V gives CDR1 SNHLY, CDR2 FYNNEI. J gave up 5 bases and V 4 bases, and 4 bases lay outside the gene matches. The CDR3 spells CASSGDRGREDTQYF. The CDR3 DNA is TGTGCCAGCAGTGGGGACAGGGGGCGGGAAGATACGCAGTATTTT.

The CDR3 DNA sequence: TGTGCCAGCAGCCTGTACACTGAAGCTTTCTTT. It encodes CASSLYTEAFF. The chain carries TRBV7-2 and TRBJ1-1, with D uncertain. Trimming stripped 5 bases from V and 3 bases from J, with 4 bases between. Germline V CDR1 and CDR2: SGHTA, FQGNSA. This CDR3 is built from 11 residues.

This chain uses TRBV7-2 with TRBJ2-7, with D possibly being TRBD2 (6 bases). The CDR3 totals 15 residues. CDR1 SGHTA and CDR2 FQGNSA come from the germline V gene. Trimming shortened V by 1 base and J by 0 bases, and 10 bases separated the two germline ends. CDR3 protein: CASSLVQGGSYEQYF. The CDR3 nucleotides are TGTGCCAGCAGCTTAGTGCAGGGAGGCTCCTACGAGCAGTACTTC.

The chain carries TRBV28 and TRBJ1-2, with D maybe TRBD1 (6 bases). Between the trimmed V and J ends, which lost 7 bases and 5 bases, there was a span of 14 bases. Germline V lookup: CDR1 MDHEN, CDR2 SYDVKM. CDR3 length: 13 amino acids. CDR3: CASMRGGEYGYTF. Here the CDR3 DNA reads TGTGCCAGCATGAGAGGGGGGGAGTATGGCTACACCTTC.

As concerns this clone: This sample also contains other DNA sequences that code for the same CDR3. This sequence joins TRBV28 and TRBJ1-2; the D gene is possibly TRBD1 (5 bases). V was shortened by 7 bases and J by 4 bases, with 10 bases between the two germline ends. CDR3 size: 12 residues. Germline loops: CDR1 MDHEN, CDR2 SYDVKM. CDR3 bases: TGTGCCAGCACCTTGGGGGGCTATGGCTACACCTTC. Residues: CASTLGGYGYTF.

The chain combines TRBV20-1 with TRBJ2-1; possible D gene TRBD2, 6 bases. Trimming took off 3 bases at V and 7 bases at J, with 7 bases between the two ends. Looked up from germline, CDR1 is DFQATT and CDR2 is SNEGSKA (reference sequence). This CDR3 has 11 amino acids. CDR3 sequence reads: CSASGGNEQFF. In DNA, the CDR3 is TGCAGTGCTAGCGGGGGAAATGAGCAGTTCTTC.

This clone has a single count. This chain links TRBV4-3 with TRBJ2-7, with a weak D call TRBD1 (5 bases). CDR1 and CDR2 (germline): LGHNA, YSLEER. V gave up 1 base and J gave up 3 bases, with 13 bases separating them. This CDR3 is 15 amino acids long. The CDR3 reads CASSQGRQGSYEQYF. CDR3 DNA sequence: TGCGCCAGCAGCCAAGGTCGGCAGGGCAGCTACGAGCAGTACTTC.

V usage is TRBV9 and J usage is TRBJ1-3, with D possibly matching TRBD1 (6 bases). This CDR3 has 17 amino acids. CDR1 is SGDLS, CDR2 YYNGEE, per germline. Deletions cut 3 bases from V and 4 bases from J, with 20 bases between. Here the CDR3 reads CASSETRDTGPGNTIYF. As DNA, the CDR3 is TGTGCCAGCAGCGAGACCCGGGACACTGGACCCGGAAACACCATATATTTT.

This chain joins TRBV27 and TRBJ1-1; no clear D gene. Trimming removed 5 bases at V and 2 bases at J, with 12 bases between. Germline CDR1 MNHEY, CDR2 SMNVEV (reference sequence). The CDR3 length is 14 residues. The CDR3 DNA reads TGTGCCAGCAGTCCCCGCGGGGTTAACACTGAAGCTTTCTTT. This encodes CASSPRGVNTEAFF.